The clone carrying this TCR beta chain was seen a few times. The target antigen is unknown. This record belongs to a study of OX40 agonist ivuxolimab in advanced cancers. Whole-study findings and limits: Among the least clonally expanded were partial responders at 0.1-3.0 mg/kg. In a subset of nonresponders, normalized T-cell clonal expansion was also low.

CDR3 size: 14 residues. The junction had 4 bases not matched to a gene; V was cut back by 6 bases and J by 1 base. CDR1 and CDR2 (germline): MNHEY, SVGAGI. Some clones are missing from TCRdb's copy, which holds only in-frame ones; the method was immunoSEQ multiplex PCR. The repertoire has 60,000 to 85,000 clones, around four fifths of them found once; the top ten carry about 1.8%. The J gene is TRBJ1-1, the V gene TRBV6-5; 8 bases are shared with TRBD1. The sequences come from CD4+ or CD8+ T cells sorted from blood, collected in a trial of the OX40 agonist ivuxolimab. This sequence was found in an adult with an advanced solid tumor such as melanoma, head and neck, liver or kidney cancer. For the CDR3, the DNA is TGTGCCAGCAGCGGGGACAGGAGGAACACTGAAGCTTTCTTT. It codes for CASSGDRRNTEAFF.